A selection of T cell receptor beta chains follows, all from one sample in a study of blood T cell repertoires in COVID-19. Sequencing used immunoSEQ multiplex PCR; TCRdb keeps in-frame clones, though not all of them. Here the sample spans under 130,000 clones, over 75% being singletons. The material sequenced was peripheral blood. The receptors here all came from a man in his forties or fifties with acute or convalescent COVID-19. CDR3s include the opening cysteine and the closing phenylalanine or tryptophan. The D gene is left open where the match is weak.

CASRGGINSPLHF NA TRBV2
CASSAGLFYEQYF NA TRBV10-2
CASSRDTNQPQHF NA TRBV6-6
CASSQPQGTGELFF NA TRBV3-1/TRBV3-2
CASSLRRDSQNSFYGYTF TRBD1 TRBV27
CASNGPGELFF NA TRBV19
CASSLYRGANYGYTF TRBD1 TRBV13
CASSPPGQKNTEAFF TRBD1 TRBV6-6
CASSEGDGQETQYF NA TRBV7-7
CASSPLQQETQYF NA TRBV18
CASSYSRPNSPLHF NA TRBV6-2/TRBV6-3
CASSFDRGGGYTF TRBD1 TRBV12-3/TRBV12-4
CASSLLPPGQGAYEQYF TRBD1 TRBV11-2
CASSGDRANTEAFF TRBD1 TRBV5-1
CASSFPASGGFYEQYF TRBD2 TRBV7-9
CASSLQGWEKLFF NA TRBV28
CASSLFAGANYGYTF NA TRBV28
CASSRSGSYEQYF TRBD2 TRBV11-1
CASSSVGTGGIWGNQPQHF TRBD1 TRBV19
CASSRFQGRRMNTEAFF NA TRBV4-1
CASSLRGRADYGYTF TRBD1 TRBV5-4
CATGTSGRGETQYF TRBD2 TRBV10-3
CASSSRGQGAREKLFF TRBD1 TRBV7-9
CASSPGTGSFSYNSPLHF TRBD1 TRBV19
CASSPRRGPSYGYTF NA TRBV6-5
CASSPGQGGNYGYTF TRBD1 TRBV4-1
CASSLRGGLDTEAFF NA TRBV7-3
CASGAPGANEKLFF NA TRBV27
CASSLQPTGPTYNEQFF NA TRBV19
CASSPGIGGTEAFF NA TRBV28